These 32 T cell receptor beta chains were all obtained from the same sample, sequenced in a study of response to subunit inactivated influenza vaccine (dated by TCRdb to about 2018). Libraries were prepared through RT-PCR. The data were produced on an Illumina HiSeq 2500. TCRdb itself trimmed the public reads at Q25 with fastp, ran MiXCR and retained productive beta chains. When rows share a CDR3 protein, they turn into one entry using the most common DNA and genes. Counted in this sample were around 850,000 distinct CDR3 sequences; 18% of them appeared once. 11% of the sample rests with the top ten. The sample was PBMCs from blood, taken 5 days after vaccination. Source of these receptors: a man over 45 who received an inactivated influenza vaccine. Donor details come from another sample of the same person, matched by shared clones.

V is TRBV6-1 and J is TRBJ2-7; no firm D call. This CDR3 has 13 amino acids. Germline V gene lookup returns CDR1 MNHNS and CDR2 SASEGT. V shed 3 bases and J shed 0 bases, with 6 bases lying between them. The CDR3 DNA follows: TGTGCCAGCAGTGAGGGAACCTCCTACGAGCAGTACTTC. Translation: CASSEGTSYEQYF.

The V gene is TRBV5-1, the J gene TRBJ2-2, with 7 bases matching TRBD2. The CDR3 sequence is 17 residues long. Trimming removed 1 base from V and 4 bases from J; junction bases left unmatched: 10. Germline-derived CDR1 and CDR2 are SGHRS and YFSETQ. In nucleotides, the CDR3 is TGCGCCAGCAGCTTGTTCCTAGCGGATCGAATCACCGGGGAGCTGTTTTTT. Protein sequence: CASSLFLADRITGELFF. Based on the CDR3 plus reference TRBV5-1 and TRBJ2-2, the full variable domain is KAGVTQTPRYLIKTRGQQVTLSCSPISGHRSVSWYQQTPGQGLQFLFEYFSETQRNKGNFPGRFSGRQFSNSRSEMNVSTLELGDSALYLCASSLFLADRITGELFFGEGSRLTVL.

The table lists this clonotype with a few counts. This chain joins TRBV15 and TRBJ1-1; unclear D gene. Trimming removed 0 bases at V and 1 base at J, with 3 bases between. CDR3 length: 13 amino acids. The germline V gene encodes CDR1 LNHNV and CDR2 YYDKDF (reference sequence). Here the CDR3 DNA reads TGTGCCACCAGCAGAGAAGGGAACACTGAAGCTTTCTTT. Residues: CATSREGNTEAFF.

The V gene is TRBV4-1, the J gene TRBJ1-2; TRBD1 agrees at 7 bases. Germline V lookup: CDR1 MGHRA, CDR2 YSYEKL. V was pared by 2 bases and J by 6 bases, with 3 bases of the junction left unmatched. The CDR3 runs to 13 residues. CDR3 amino acids: CASSQPQGDGYTF. CDR3 in DNA: TGCGCCAGCAGCCAACCCCAGGGGGATGGCTACACCTTC.

This clonotype was counted a few times. The chain combines TRBV6-5 with TRBJ2-7; D remains unclear. V was pared by 0 bases and J by 2 bases, with 8 bases between. The CDR3 has 14 amino acids. Germline lookup yields CDR1 MNHEY and CDR2 SVGAGI. CDR3 loop: CASSYSGPPYEQYF. The CDR3 DNA reads as TGTGCCAGCAGTTACTCAGGTCCCCCCTACGAGCAGTACTTC.

This clonotype came up a few times. This chain joins TRBV20-1 and TRBJ2-6; 13 bases agree with TRBD2. Trimming cost V 0 bases and J 0 bases; bases outside gene matches: 5. Germline CDR1 DFQATT, CDR2 SNEGSKA (reference sequence). The length of the CDR3 is 19 residues. In nucleotides, the CDR3 is TGCAGTGCTAGAGACCGGGGACTAGCGGGACCCTCTGGGGCCAACGTCCTGACTTTC. Amino acids: CSARDRGLAGPSGANVLTF.

This clonotype was detected many times. CDR3 DNA sequence: TGCGCCAGCAGCTTGCTCAGGGGCAATGAGCAGTTCTTC. This sequence encodes CASSLLRGNEQFF. The J gene is TRBJ2-1, the V gene TRBV5-1; D may be TRBD1 (6 bases). The V end was cut by 1 base, the J end by 6 bases, with 8 bases between. The germline gives CDR1 SGHRS, CDR2 YFSETQ. The CDR3 covers 13 residues.

V gene TRBV2 combines with J gene TRBJ2-2; D is unresolved. Per the germline V gene, CDR1 is SNHLY and CDR2 is FYNNEI. Trimming removed 6 bases from V and 5 bases from J, with 13 bases in between. This CDR3 has 14 amino acids. Here the CDR3 DNA reads TGTGCCAGCAGAGGAGACGGTTGGACCGGGGAGCTGTTTTTT. This sequence encodes CASRGDGWTGELFF.

The gene calls are TRBV28 and TRBJ1-6; 7 bases align to TRBD1. Germline-derived CDR1 and CDR2 are MDHEN and SYDVKM. The CDR3 totals 16 residues. The V gene end was trimmed by 4 bases and the J gene end by 5 bases; junction bases not matched to a gene: 8. The CDR3 bases are TGTGCCAGCAGTTCCCGACAGGGAAGGAATAATTCACCCCTCCACTTT. Translating gives CASSSRQGRNNSPLHF. Full variable domain (rest looked up from reference TRBV28 and TRBJ1-6): DVKVTQSSRYLVKRTGEKVFLECVQDMDHENMFWYRQDPGLGLRLIYFSYDVKMKEKGDIPEGYSVSREKKERFSLILESASTNQTSMYLCASSSRQGRNNSPLHFGNGTRLTVT.

V and J are TRBV5-1 and TRBJ1-6; no firm D call. CDR1 SGHRS and CDR2 YFSETQ come from the germline V gene. V lost 5 bases, J lost 5 bases, and 8 bases lay in between. This CDR3 region has 13 residues. CDR3 in DNA: TGCGCCAGCAGGAACGGAGATAATTCACCCCTCCACTTT. It translates to CASRNGDNSPLHF.

This chain uses TRBV29-1 with TRBJ2-3; tentatively, D is TRBD2 (5 bases). Germline V gene sequence: CDR1 SQVTM, CDR2 ANQGSEA. The CDR3 has 13 amino acids. Trimming took off 3 bases at V and 2 bases at J, with 9 bases between the two ends. In DNA form, the CDR3 reads TGCAGCGTTGACGGACTCAACACAGATACGCAGTATTTT. It is translated as CSVDGLNTDTQYF.

V usage is TRBV6-2 or TRBV6-3 and J usage is TRBJ2-4; a possible D gene is TRBD1 (5 bases). Germline assignment: CDR1 MNHEY and CDR2 SVGEGT. V gave up 4 bases and J gave up 3 bases, with 13 bases separating them. The CDR3 runs 15 residues. The CDR3 coding sequence is TGTGCCAGCAGTTCCCAAGACAGTTACAAAAACATTCAGTACTTC. Translation gives CASSSQDSYKNIQYF.

V gene TRBV7-3 combines with J gene TRBJ1-6; D is uncertain. The CDR3 totals 13 residues. Germline-derived CDR1 and CDR2 are SGHTA and FQGTGA. V dropped 1 base and J dropped 8 bases, with 6 bases sitting between them. The CDR3 bases are TGTGCCAGCAGCTTAATGGCAGATTCACCCCTCCACTTT. Encoded protein: CASSLMADSPLHF.

In its sample, this clonotype was seen once. The CDR3 region is CASSPGGRGEKLFF. CDR3 coding DNA: TGTGCCAGCAGCCCAGGTGGGCGAGGTGAAAAACTGTTTTTT. This chain uses TRBV7-2 with TRBJ1-4; D not resolved. Germline values: CDR1 SGHTA, CDR2 FQGNSA. Trimming cost V 5 bases and J 7 bases, with 14 bases left between them. This CDR3 region has 14 residues.

V usage is TRBV6-1 and J usage is TRBJ1-2; D possibly corresponds to TRBD1 (5 bases). Trimming removed 6 bases at V and 2 bases at J, with 16 bases between. The CDR3 covers 15 residues. Per germline, CDR1 MNHNS and CDR2 SASEGT. CDR3 in amino acids: CASRTHTGANYGYTF. The DNA of the CDR3 is TGTGCCAGCAGGACCCACACAGGAGCCAACTATGGCTACACCTTC.

V usage is TRBV12-3 or TRBV12-4 and J usage is TRBJ1-5; tentative D call: TRBD1 (5 bases). CDR3 length equals 15 residues. The V and J ends lost 5 bases and 3 bases respectively, with 14 bases between them. The CDR3 sequence: CASSPYSGLNQPQHF. CDR3 DNA: TGTGCCAGCAGTCCCTACTCGGGGCTCAATCAGCCCCAGCATTTT.

V gene TRBV5-5 combines with J gene TRBJ1-4; 8 bases are shared with TRBD1. The CDR3 sequence is 16 residues long. V was pared by 4 bases and J by 1 base, with 6 bases of the junction left unmatched. From germline, CDR1 is SGHKS and CDR2 YYEKEE (reference sequence). The CDR3 bases are TGTGCCAGCAGCCAACGACAGGGGAGAACTAATGAAAAACTGTTTTTT. It yields the protein CASSQRQGRTNEKLFF. Full variable domain (remainder filled in from reference TRBV5-5 and TRBJ1-4): DAGVTQSPTHLIKTRGQQVTLRCSPISGHKSVSWYQQVLGQGPQFIFQYYEKEERGRGNFPDRFSARQFPNYSSELNVNALLLGDSALYLCASSQRQGRTNEKLFFGSGTQLSVL.

This clonotype has a count of ten or more. This sequence joins TRBV12-3 or TRBV12-4 and TRBJ1-5; the D is unclear. Trimming removed 2 bases at V and 0 bases at J, with 8 bases between. The CDR3 spans 15 residues. DNA of the CDR3: TGTGCCAGCAGTTTAAGACGGGCTAGCAATCAGCCCCAGCATTTT. Translated: CASSLRRASNQPQHF.

This clonotype was recorded a few times. The chain combines TRBV28 with TRBJ2-1; D uncertain. From germline, CDR1 is MDHEN and CDR2 SYDVKM. This CDR3 region has 14 residues. The V end was cut by 2 bases, the J end by 3 bases, with 8 bases between. CDR3 DNA: TGTGCCAGCAGTTTAGCGACTTTCTACAATGAGCAGTTCTTC. Its translation: CASSLATFYNEQFF.

This clonotype showed up just a few times. The rearrangement uses TRBV11-2 and TRBJ2-3, with 8 nucleotides matching TRBD2. The CDR3 loop spans 19 amino acids. V was clipped by 3 bases and J by 5 bases; unmatched bases: 19. Germline V lookup: CDR1 SGHAT, CDR2 FQNNGV. CDR3 DNA: TGTGCCAGCAGCTTTATAGGAGATAGCGGGAAAAGAGGGGGAGATACGCAGTATTTT. Residues: CASSFIGDSGKRGGDTQYF.

This clonotype occurred many times. The chain recombines TRBV20-1 with TRBJ1-5; 7 nucleotides line up with TRBD1. This CDR3 has 15 amino acids. The trim removed 5 bases at V and 0 bases at J, leaving 7 bases unmatched. The germline gives CDR1 DFQATT, CDR2 SNEGSKA (reference sequence). In DNA form, the CDR3 reads TGCAGTGCTCGGGACAGCATTTATAGCAATCAGCCCCAGCATTTT. It specifies CSARDSIYSNQPQHF.

This chain connects TRBV18 to TRBJ2-5; D remains ambiguous. Trimming removed 3 bases at V and 3 bases at J, with 11 bases between. CDR3 length: 14 residues. The germline V gene has CDR1 KGHSH and CDR2 LQKENI. The chain's CDR3 is CASSPSWQKETQYF. In DNA, the CDR3 is TGTGCCAGCTCACCTAGTTGGCAGAAAGAGACCCAGTACTTC. The full variable domain, with the rest looked up from reference TRBV18 and TRBJ2-5, is NAGVMQNPRHLVRRRGQEARLRCSPMKGHSHVYWYRQLPEEGLKFMVYLQKENIIDESGMPKERFSAEFPKEGPSILRIQQVVRGDSAAYFCASSPSWQKETQYFGPGTRLLVL.

This clonotype was picked up a small number of times. The V call is TRBV7-2, the J call TRBJ1-6; D gene ambiguous. Trimming took off 5 bases at V and 0 bases at J, with 14 bases between the two ends. This CDR3 spans 17 amino acids. Germline V gene data show CDR1 as SGHTA and CDR2 as FQGNSA. In DNA, the CDR3 is TGTGCCAGCAGCGAAAGGCGACGGTACTCCTATAATTCACCCCTCCACTTT. It specifies CASSERRRYSYNSPLHF.

This clonotype was found a few times. V usage is TRBV29-1 and J usage is TRBJ2-7, with D tentatively TRBD1 (6 bases). The length of the CDR3 is 12 residues. V lost 4 bases and J 3 bases, leaving 10 bases between the germline ends. CDR1 and CDR2 (germline): SQVTM, ANQGSEA. CDR3 amino acids: CSVVEGVYEQYF. The DNA for the CDR3 is TGCAGCGTTGTTGAGGGGGTCTACGAGCAGTACTTC.

The chain employs TRBV7-2 and TRBJ2-4; 13 bases align to TRBD2. V lost 5 bases and J lost 9; bases outside the gene matches: 10. This CDR3 has 16 amino acids. Germline values: CDR1 SGHTA, CDR2 FQGNSA. The CDR3 region is CASSLRLAGGVGIQYF. The CDR3 coding sequence is TGTGCCAGCAGCCTAAGACTAGCGGGGGGTGTAGGCATTCAGTACTTC.

This clonotype was seen only a few times. The gene calls are TRBV6-5 and TRBJ2-7, with 8 bases lining up with TRBD1. Unmatched junction bases numbered 3, after V lost 2 bases and J lost 0 bases. Germline CDR1 MNHEY, CDR2 SVGAGI. This CDR3 is 15 amino acids long. The CDR3 bases are TGTGCCAGCAGTTACGACACAGGGGGCTCCTACGAGCAGTACTTC. It encodes CASSYDTGGSYEQYF.

This clonotype came up a few times. This chain joins TRBV5-1 and TRBJ1-2; 7 nucleotides line up with TRBD1. CDR1 and CDR2 (germline): SGHRS, YFSETQ. This CDR3 spans 14 amino acids. The ends lost 1 base at V and 7 bases at J; junction bases unmatched: 7. The CDR3: CASSLPRDSSGYTF. CDR3 coding DNA: TGCGCCAGCAGCTTGCCGCGGGACAGTAGTGGCTACACCTTC.

This sequence joins TRBV5-6 and TRBJ1-2; D remains unclear. The CDR3 sequence is 12 residues long. Trimming cost V 0 bases and J 10 bases, with 10 bases left between them. Germline V gene lookup returns CDR1 SGHDT and CDR2 YYEEEE. CDR3: CASSLAAGDYTF. The CDR3 coding sequence is TGTGCCAGCAGCTTGGCGGCAGGCGACTACACCTTC.

This chain links TRBV10-3 with TRBJ2-1; the match to TRBD2 covers 10 bases. Germline loops: CDR1 ENHRY, CDR2 SYGVKD. The length of the CDR3 is 15 residues. With 6 bases clipped from V and 7 bases from J, the junction kept 9 bases outside the gene matches. The CDR3 region is CAIRESGGGTNEQFF. CDR3 nucleotide sequence: TGTGCCATCAGAGAGAGCGGGGGGGGTACGAATGAGCAGTTCTTC.

The chain links TRBV10-3 to TRBJ2-7, with D possibly being TRBD1 or TRBD2 (6 bases each). The CDR3 is made up of 14 amino acids. Trimming left V 6 bases short and J 3 bases short, with 15 bases between. Germline loops: CDR1 ENHRY, CDR2 SYGVKD. The CDR3 spells CAISAGVGGYEQYF. CDR3 coding DNA: TGTGCCATCAGCGCAGGGGTCGGGGGCTACGAGCAGTACTTC.

This clonotype was found a few times. The CDR3 DNA is TGCAGTGCTATTAGCGGGAGGGGGGCCAAAAACATTCAGTACTTC. It encodes CSAISGRGAKNIQYF. This chain links TRBV20-1 with TRBJ2-4; TRBD2 matches 11 bases. V shed 4 bases, J shed 1 base, and the junction held 3 bases outside the gene matches. CDR1 and CDR2 (germline): DFQATT, SNEGSKA (reference sequence). There are 15 residues in the CDR3.

The V call is TRBV12-3 or TRBV12-4, the J call TRBJ2-7; the D gene is possibly TRBD1 (5 bases). Trimming pared 6 bases from V and 2 bases from J, leaving 14 bases between. The CDR3 sequence is 14 residues long. CDR3 sequence: CASSLWGKAYEQYF. CDR3 DNA: TGTGCCAGCAGCCTATGGGGCAAAGCCTACGAGCAGTACTTC.